These T cell receptor beta chains were read from a single sample in a study of identical twins. Via MiXCR, TCRdb re-called the 5' RACE reads, giving one row per CDR3 protein. The repertoire includes 450,000 or so distinct CDR3 sequences, approximately 17% of them detected once, and roughly 12% sits in the top ten. Sequencing was carried out using naive T cells sorted from blood. These receptors all stem from a man aged 50 to 60 in good health. The conserved cysteine and the conserved F or W are not part of the CDR3 here. Each record gives: V gene, J gene, CDR3 protein.

TRBV12-3/TRBV12-4	TRBJ1-5	ASSKGQGQLH
TRBV4-2	TRBJ2-2	ASSQEAGNTGELF
TRBV29-1	TRBJ1-2	SVEDRDNYGYT
TRBV6-5	TRBJ1-2	ASSITDNYGYT
TRBV20-1	TRBJ1-5	SAGTGASNQPQH
TRBV5-1	TRBJ2-7	ASSLRDSGRTYEQY
TRBV7-6	TRBJ2-1	ASSYHVPGLAVNEQF
TRBV20-1	TRBJ1-6	SARLTGSDYNSPLH
TRBV4-2	TRBJ1-1	ASSQEGGQGARTEAF
TRBV12-3/TRBV12-4	TRBJ2-3	ASSLNGYTDTQY
TRBV5-1	TRBJ2-3	ASSLTSEWDTQY
TRBV9	TRBJ1-6	ASSVRTGGNSPLH
TRBV5-1	TRBJ2-6	ASSEGIGANVLT
TRBV7-9	TRBJ2-3	ASSPGAASWADTQY
TRBV6-1	TRBJ1-1	ASSRQAPNTEAF
TRBV6-6	TRBJ2-1	ASSQGAWYEQF
TRBV7-9	TRBJ1-2	ASSSDRGRFGYT
TRBV7-2	TRBJ2-7	ASSWGTSGRTSYEQY
TRBV7-2	TRBJ2-7	ASSLATLTSGGPYEQY